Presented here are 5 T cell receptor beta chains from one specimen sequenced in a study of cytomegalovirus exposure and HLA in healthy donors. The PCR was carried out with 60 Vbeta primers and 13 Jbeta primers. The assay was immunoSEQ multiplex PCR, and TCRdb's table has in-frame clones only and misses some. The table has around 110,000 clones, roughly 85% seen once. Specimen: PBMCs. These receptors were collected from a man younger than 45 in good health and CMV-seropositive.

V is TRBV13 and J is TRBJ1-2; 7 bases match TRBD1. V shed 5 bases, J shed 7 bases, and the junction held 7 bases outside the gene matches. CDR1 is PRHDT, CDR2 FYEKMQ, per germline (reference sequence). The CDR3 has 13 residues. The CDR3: CASSPGGLGGYTF. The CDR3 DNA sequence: TGTGCCAGCAGCCCAGGGGGGTTAGGTGGCTACACCTTC.

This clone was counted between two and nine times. This CDR3 reads CSVSGTSYEQYF. CDR3 in DNA: TGCAGCGTTTCAGGGACTTCCTACGAGCAGTACTTC. V and J are TRBV29-1 and TRBJ2-7, with a tentative D call TRBD2 (6 bases). Trimming left V 5 bases short and J 1 base short, with 9 bases between. The germline V gene encodes CDR1 SQVTM and CDR2 ANQGSEA. This CDR3 region has 12 residues.

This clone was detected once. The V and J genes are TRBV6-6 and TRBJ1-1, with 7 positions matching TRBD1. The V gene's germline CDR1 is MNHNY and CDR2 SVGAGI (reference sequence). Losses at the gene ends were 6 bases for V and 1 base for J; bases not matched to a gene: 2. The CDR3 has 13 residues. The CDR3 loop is CASSGTENTEAFF. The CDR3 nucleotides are TGTGCCAGCAGCGGGACAGAGAACACTGAAGCTTTCTTT.

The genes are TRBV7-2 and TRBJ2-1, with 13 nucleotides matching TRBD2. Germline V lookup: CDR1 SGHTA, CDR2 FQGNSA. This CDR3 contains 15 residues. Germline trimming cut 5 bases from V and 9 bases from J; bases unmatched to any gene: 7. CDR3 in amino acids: CASSPGRLAGGEQFF. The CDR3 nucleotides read TGTGCCAGCAGCCCGGGGAGACTAGCGGGAGGTGAGCAGTTCTTC.

The CDR3 sequence is CASRPRGGLDSDTQYF. CDR3 sequence (DNA): TGCGCCAGCAGACCCCGAGGGGGACTAGATTCAGATACGCAGTATTTT. This rearrangement joins TRBV5-1 to TRBJ2-3, with TRBD2 identical over 8 bases. The J segment lost 4 bases and the V segment lost 5 bases, leaving 12 bases of the junction unmatched. This CDR3 spans 16 amino acids. Germline CDR1 and CDR2: SGHRS and YFSETQ.